This T cell receptor beta chain emerged from a study of T-cell memory formation after mild COVID-19. Study in general: The study found TCR clusters largely donor specific.

Findings and limits, study-wide: CD4+ clones that contracted lay mainly in CM and EM; CD8+ ones lay in EMRA. From day 15 to 85, contracting clones were balanced between CD4 and CD8, whereas later expanders leaned toward CD4+.

The CDR3 consists of 15 residues. With 3 bases removed from V and 4 bases from J, the gap between germline ends came to 13 bases. TCRdb recomputed calls from the 5' RACE reads with MiXCR, one row per CDR3 protein. The sample holds 470,000 or so distinct CDR3 sequences, 15% to 20% seen once. Turning to this clonotype: Antigen specificity is unknown.

The V and J genes are TRBV12-3 or TRBV12-4 and TRBJ2-1; a weak D match, TRBD2 (6 bases). This receptor was obtained from an adult woman who had mild COVID-19 (a few samples of this study predate the infection). Cell type and time point are not known. Sequenced material: PBMCs or a T cell subset sorted from them (not recorded which). The CDR3 spells CASSFGRTKYNEQFF. DNA for the CDR3: TGTGCCAGCAGTTTTGGGAGGACGAAATACAATGAGCAGTTCTTC.